This record covers a single TCR beta chain. This record comes from a study of CD8 T cells in Susac syndrome. CDR1 and CDR2 from the germline V gene are GTSNPN and SVGIG (reference sequence). Trimming stripped 1 base from V and 7 bases from J, with 8 bases between. This CDR3 is 13 amino acids long. RNA in amounts of roughly 0.5 to 1 ug was reverse transcribed with random hexamers. TCRdb called the immunoSEQ multiplex PCR reads again in MiXCR, with one record for every CDR3 protein. This table has around 130,000 distinct CDR3 sequences, around 75% appearing once. The sequence was collected from a human donor with multiple sclerosis. This rearrangement joins TRBV30 to TRBJ1-6; no definite D call. Sequencing was carried out using CD8+ T cells from PBMCs. CDR3 in DNA: TGTGCCTGGAGTGGTGTTCCGAATTCACCCCTCCACTTT. This encodes CAWSGVPNSPLHF.